This entry concerns a single T cell receptor beta chain. These data are taken from a study of shared clonotypes between healthy human individuals. Some clones are missing from TCRdb's copy, which holds only in-frame ones; the method was immunoSEQ multiplex PCR. The table shows about 580,000 clones, with 95% to 98% occurring only once. Naive CD8 cells lacked CD45RO, underwent positive selection for CCR7 and left out terminally differentiated effector memory CD45RA+ cells. CDR1 and CDR2 from the germline V gene are KGHSH and LQKENI. Germline trimming cut 3 bases from V and 6 bases from J; bases unmatched to any gene: 0. This CDR3 region has 14 residues.

The source material was naive CD8+ T cells sorted from blood. This sequence originates from a man in his thirties or forties in good health. The chain couples TRBV18 to TRBJ2-2; the match to TRBD2 covers 11 bases. The CDR3, as DNA: TGTGCCAGCTCACCGGGACTAGCGGCCGGGGAGCTGTTTTTT. This sequence encodes CASSPGLAAGELFF.